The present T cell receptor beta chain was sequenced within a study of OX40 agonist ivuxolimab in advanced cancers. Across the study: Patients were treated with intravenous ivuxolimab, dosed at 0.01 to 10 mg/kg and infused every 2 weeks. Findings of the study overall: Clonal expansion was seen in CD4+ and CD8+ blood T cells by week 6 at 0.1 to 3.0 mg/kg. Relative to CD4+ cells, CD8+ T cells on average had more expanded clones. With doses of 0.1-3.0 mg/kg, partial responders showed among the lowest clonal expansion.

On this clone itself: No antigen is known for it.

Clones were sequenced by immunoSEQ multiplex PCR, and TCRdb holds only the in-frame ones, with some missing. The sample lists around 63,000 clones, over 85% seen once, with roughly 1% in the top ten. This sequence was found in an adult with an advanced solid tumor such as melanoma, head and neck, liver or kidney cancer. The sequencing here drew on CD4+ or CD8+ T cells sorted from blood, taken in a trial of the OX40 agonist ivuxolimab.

CDR3 in DNA: TGTGCCAGCAGCTCTCCGGCGGGGGGGCGGAATGAGCAGTTCTTC. Translating gives CASSSPAGGRNEQFF. The V gene is TRBV5-4, the J gene TRBJ2-1, with 9 bases matching TRBD2. Germline trimming cut 3 bases from V and 7 bases from J; bases unmatched to any gene: 8. CDR1 SGHNT and CDR2 YYREEE come from the germline V gene (reference sequence). The CDR3 contains 15 residues.